Included here is one T cell receptor (beta chain) sequence, with context. Antigen: not known. The protocol was immunoSEQ multiplex PCR, while the TCRdb copy is restricted to in-frame clones and leaves out a portion. The sample yields about 120,000 clones, 75% to 90% seen once. V trimming: 5 bases; J trimming: 3 bases; junction bases outside the gene matches: 5. The CDR3 length is 15 residues. The germline CDR1 and CDR2 sequences are SGHTA and FQGNSA. The sample is drawn from a study of OX40 agonist ivuxolimab in advanced cancers. General study results and limits: Patients with a partial response at 0.1-3.0 mg/kg had among the lowest clonal expansion.

The chain joins TRBV7-2 to TRBJ2-1, with TRBD2 matching 9 bases. Sequenced material: CD4+ or CD8+ T cells sorted from blood, taken in a trial of the OX40 agonist ivuxolimab. This clonotype was obtained from an adult with an advanced solid tumor such as melanoma, head and neck, liver or kidney cancer. The CDR3 DNA is TGTGCCAGCAGCCACAGCGGGGGGCTCTACAATGAGCAGTTCTTC. Its protein is CASSHSGGLYNEQFF.